Below are 8 T cell receptor beta chains sequenced from a single sample in a study of PD-1 blockade in classical Hodgkin lymphoma. TCRdb's copy holds only in-frame clones and misses some; the assay was immunoSEQ multiplex PCR. Of some 10,000 clones listed, around 86% are singletons. Regarding time point: newly diagnosed, previously untreated cHL patient sample. The study isolated CD8+ T cells from thawed PBMCs by magnetic negative selection. Sequences were obtained from CD8+ T cells from blood. All receptors derive from a human donor with classical Hodgkin lymphoma.

This clone turned up a few times. The V gene is TRBV2, the J gene TRBJ1-2; 7 nucleotides agree with TRBD1. This CDR3 region has 12 residues. V trimming: 9 bases; J trimming: 5 bases; junction bases outside the gene matches: 6. Germline CDR1 reads SNHLY; CDR2 reads FYNNEI. Written as DNA, the CDR3 is TGTGCCAGGAGCGACAGGGCGTATGGCTACACCTTC. Translating gives CARSDRAYGYTF.

The rearrangement links TRBV10-3 to TRBJ2-7; unclear D gene. V lost 0 bases and J lost 4, with 13 bases in between. CDR1 is ENHRY, CDR2 SYGVKD, per germline. The CDR3 length is 15 residues. The CDR3 sequence is CAISESDRAPYEQYF. The CDR3 DNA follows: TGTGCCATCAGTGAGTCTGACCGGGCCCCTTACGAGCAGTACTTC.

The DNA for the CDR3 is TGCGCCAGCAGTGGGGGAGGGTATTTGGGCACCGGGGAGCTGTTTTTT. Protein product: CASSGGGYLGTGELFF. The rearrangement uses TRBV10-2 and TRBJ2-2; TRBD2 matches 7 bases. The germline gives CDR1 WSHSY, CDR2 SAAADI. The V gene end was trimmed by 4 bases and the J gene end by 4 bases; junction bases not matched to a gene: 9. This CDR3 spans 16 amino acids.

The chain has TRBV7-3 and TRBJ1-2, with D perhaps matching TRBD1 (6 bases). V lost 5 bases and J 3 bases, leaving 10 bases between the germline ends. This CDR3 region has 13 residues. In germline, CDR1 is SGHTA, CDR2 FQGTGA. The CDR3 bases are TGTGCCAGCAGCCCAGGGGAACACTATGGCTACACCTTC. This sequence encodes CASSPGEHYGYTF.

This rearrangement joins TRBV7-2 to TRBJ2-3; D gene uncertain. Germline CDR1 SGHTA, CDR2 FQGNSA. The CDR3 runs 12 residues. Trimming pared 2 bases from V and 4 bases from J, leaving 4 bases between. The CDR3 region is CASSLWSDTQYF. CDR3 DNA sequence: TGTGCCAGCAGCTTATGGTCAGATACGCAGTATTTT.

V gene TRBV9 combines with J gene TRBJ1-6, with 8 positions matching TRBD1. V trimming: 3 bases; J trimming: 9 bases; junction bases outside the gene matches: 11. Looked up from germline, CDR1 is SGDLS and CDR2 is YYNGEE. The CDR3 is made up of 16 amino acids. CDR3 region: CASSGTGTGWGSPLHF. Written as DNA, the CDR3 is TGTGCCAGCAGCGGGACAGGGACCGGGTGGGGTTCACCCCTCCACTTT.

Only one count was recorded for this clone. This rearrangement joins TRBV27 to TRBJ1-2; D is undetermined. This CDR3 spans 16 amino acids. V lost 2 bases and J 3 bases, leaving 16 bases between the germline ends. The germline CDR1 and CDR2 sequences are MNHEY and SMNVEV (reference sequence). CDR3 in DNA: TGTGCCAGCAGTTTACTGGGTGGGTTATTAGACTATGGCTACACCTTC. Translated: CASSLLGGLLDYGYTF.

This chain links TRBV6-1 with TRBJ2-7; D perhaps matches TRBD1 (7 bases). CDR3 length: 18 residues. Germline V gives CDR1 MNHNS, CDR2 SASEGT. V lost 1 base to trimming and J lost 1 base, with 20 bases between them. The CDR3 sequence is CASSEEPLQQGGSYEQYF. The CDR3 nucleotides are TGTGCCAGCAGTGAAGAGCCCCTTCAGCAGGGGGGATCCTACGAGCAGTACTTC.